The text below deals with one T cell receptor (beta chain). V was pared by 5 bases and J by 3 bases, with 6 bases between. Germline values: CDR1 SGHDT, CDR2 YYEEEE. The CDR3 totals 13 residues. The sample comes from a study of patients and donors after allogeneic stem cell transplantation. MiXCR, run by TCRdb on the RT-PCR reads, gives a single entry per CDR3 protein. The sample lists 190,000 or so distinct CDR3 sequences, around 41% occurring once. The receptor's source is a human donor who was either an allogeneic HSCT recipient or a stem cell or donor lymphocyte infusion donor (not recorded which). It is not recorded whose cells these are; they may come from a transplant donor. The specimen sequenced was blood, either unsorted or a sorted T cell fraction (not recorded which). This chain joins TRBV5-6 and TRBJ1-6; D is unresolved. The CDR3 loop reads CASRAGYNSPLHF. In DNA, the CDR3 is TGTGCCAGCAGAGCGGGCTATAATTCACCCCTCCACTTT.